This is a list of T cell receptor beta chains from one sample in a study of shared clonotypes between healthy human individuals. Sequencing was performed with immunoSEQ multiplex PCR; in TCRdb, only in-frame clones are kept and a portion is missing. The sample lists 2.3 million or so clones, 85% to 95% occurring once. The sample comprised naive CD4+ T cells from PBMCs. The receptors originated from a man aged 18-30 years in good health. Some clones in this sample may be carry-over from other donors' samples. Both conserved end residues are part of each CDR3. Fields, in order: D gene, J gene, V gene, CDR3 protein, CDR3 DNA. The D gene is left open where the match is weak.

D gene: TRBD1
J gene: TRBJ2-3
V gene: TRBV30
CDR3 protein: CAWSPQPGQAFRDTQYF
CDR3 DNA: TGTGCCTGGAGTCCTCAACCGGGACAGGCCTTCCGAGATACGCAGTATTTT

D gene: TRBD2
J gene: TRBJ2-2
V gene: TRBV27
CDR3 protein: CASSLLAGAFGGELFF
CDR3 DNA: TGTGCCAGCAGTTTACTAGCGGGAGCCTTCGGCGGGGAGCTGTTTTTT

D gene: .
J gene: TRBJ1-5
V gene: TRBV28
CDR3 protein: CASSVGTVFSNQPQHF
CDR3 DNA: TGTGCCAGCAGTGTAGGGACTGTCTTTAGCAATCAGCCCCAGCATTTT

D gene: TRBD1
J gene: TRBJ1-2
V gene: TRBV15
CDR3 protein: CATSKDRNYGYTF
CDR3 DNA: TGTGCCACCAGCAAGGACAGGAACTATGGCTACACCTTC

D gene: TRBD2
J gene: TRBJ2-3
V gene: TRBV7-2
CDR3 protein: CASSRWGGSGTDTQYF
CDR3 DNA: TGTGCCAGCAGCCGTTGGGGCGGGAGTGGCACAGATACGCAGTATTTT

D gene: TRBD1
J gene: TRBJ1-1
V gene: TRBV5-1
CDR3 protein: CASSPRTGKNTEAFF
CDR3 DNA: TGCGCCAGCAGCCCCAGGACAGGGAAGAACACTGAAGCTTTCTTT

D gene: .
J gene: TRBJ2-1
V gene: TRBV28
CDR3 protein: CATTLAATSYNEQFF
CDR3 DNA: TGTGCCACCACCTTAGCGGCGACCTCCTACAATGAGCAGTTCTTC

D gene: TRBD1
J gene: TRBJ2-5
V gene: TRBV19
CDR3 protein: CASSIGDRGGGETQYF
CDR3 DNA: TGTGCCAGTAGTATAGGCGACAGGGGCGGCGGAGAGACCCAGTACTTC

D gene: TRBD1
J gene: TRBJ1-4
V gene: TRBV7-6
CDR3 protein: CASSLPTTGVNEKLFF
CDR3 DNA: TGTGCCAGCAGCTTACCAACGACAGGGGTTAATGAAAAACTGTTTTTT

D gene: TRBD1
J gene: TRBJ1-5
V gene: TRBV11-2
CDR3 protein: CASSFDRAGNQPQHF
CDR3 DNA: TGTGCCAGCAGTTTCGACAGGGCTGGCAATCAGCCCCAGCATTTT